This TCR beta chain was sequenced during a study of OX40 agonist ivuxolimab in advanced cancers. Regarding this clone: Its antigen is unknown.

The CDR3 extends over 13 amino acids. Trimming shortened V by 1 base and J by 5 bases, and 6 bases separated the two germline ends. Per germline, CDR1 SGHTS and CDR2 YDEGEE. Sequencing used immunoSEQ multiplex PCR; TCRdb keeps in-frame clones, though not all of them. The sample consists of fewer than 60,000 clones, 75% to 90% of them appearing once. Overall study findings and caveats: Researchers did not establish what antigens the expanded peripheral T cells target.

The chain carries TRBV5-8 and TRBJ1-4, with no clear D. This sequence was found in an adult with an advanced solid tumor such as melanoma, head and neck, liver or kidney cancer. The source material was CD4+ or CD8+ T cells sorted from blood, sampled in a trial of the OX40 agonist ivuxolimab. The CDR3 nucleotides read TGTGCCAGCAGCTTGTTGGGGAATGAAAAACTGTTTTTT. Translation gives CASSLLGNEKLFF.